This TCR beta chain was sequenced for a study of T cells in Graves' hyperthyroidism and ophthalmopathy. About the research overall: Peripheral blood was taken when the disease was first diagnosed, before any treatment began.

Germline loops: CDR1 SGHAT, CDR2 FQNNGV. This CDR3 has 17 residues. Germline trimming cut 1 base from V and 5 bases from J; bases unmatched to any gene: 11. Patients showing uncontrolled infection, other autoimmune disease, pregnancy or lactation were ineligible. The authors obtained PBMCs from roughly 9.7 ml of fresh peripheral blood. RNA transcripts were the template for amplifying TCR beta CDR3 regions. The TCR CDR3 first-round RT-PCR relied on the HTBI primer set. One entry per CDR3 protein results from TCRdb running MiXCR on the multiplex PCR reads. The data show about 560,000 distinct CDR3 sequences, 12% to 15% seen once.

The sequence was collected from a woman in her thirties or forties with Graves' hyperthyroidism. The V and J genes are TRBV11-2 and TRBJ2-5, with TRBD1 matching 9 bases. The sample was blood. CDR3 in amino acids: CASSLGVSGTGKETQYF. The DNA of the CDR3 is TGTGCCAGCAGCTTAGGAGTTTCGGGGACAGGGAAGGAGACCCAGTACTTC.